This T cell receptor (beta chain) emerged from a study of Tregs in tolerant kidney transplant recipients. The J segment lost 2 bases and the V segment lost 0 bases, leaving 5 bases of the junction unmatched. The germline CDR1 and CDR2 sequences are SGHRS and YFSETQ. This CDR3 is built from 16 residues. This clone was counted a single time. Unstimulated Tregs (CD4+CD25+CD127-) and CD4+CD25- non-Tregs were sorted from PBMCs. Generated by immunoSEQ multiplex PCR, the TCRdb table keeps only in-frame clones and is missing some. In the table there are just under 65,000 clones, 95% to 98% of which are singletons.

The receptor was isolated from a human donor who received a combined kidney and bone marrow transplant. Sample: Tregs from blood, taken before the transplant. The gene calls are TRBV5-1 and TRBJ2-3; 8 nucleotides line up with TRBD1. The CDR3 loop is CASSLATGGPTDTQYF. The CDR3 DNA sequence: TGCGCCAGCAGCTTGGCCACAGGGGGGCCCACAGATACGCAGTATTTT.